In its sample, the clone carrying this T cell receptor beta chain was seen a few times. Its matching antigen is unknown. The observed sequence ends 3 residues before the CDR3 terminus, with the missing tail filled in from the germline J gene. Trimming at V came to 6 bases and at J to 5 bases, leaving 6 bases not matched to a gene. Germline V CDR1 and CDR2: SNHLY, FYNNEI. The CDR3 covers 13 residues. Generated by immunoSEQ multiplex PCR, the TCRdb table keeps only in-frame clones and is missing some. This sample shows 15,000 to 25,000 clones and no singletons; under 30% rests with the ten largest. This entry belongs to a study of T cell clonality in common variable immunodeficiency. Study findings and constraints: Common variable immunodeficiency TCR beta sequences reportedly had fewer deletions and N-nucleotide insertions.

The sequencing sample was made of peripheral blood mononuclear cells. This TCR was sampled from a human donor with common variable immunodeficiency. The V gene is TRBV2, the J gene TRBJ2-7, with TRBD1 matching over 8 bases. The CDR3 reads CASSAQGADEQYF. The DNA read from the CDR3 is TGTGCCAGCAGCGCCCAGGGGGCCGACGAG.